Following are 25 T cell receptor beta chains from one sample sequenced in a study of identical twins. One entry per CDR3 protein, called by TCRdb with MiXCR from the 5' RACE reads. This table has over 15,000 distinct CDR3 sequences, approximately 70% appearing once. The sequenced material came from memory (CD45RO+) T cells sorted from blood. These receptors originate from a woman aged 18-35 years in good health. This table probably holds off-target reads from a library built for another chain.

The DNA for the CDR3 is TGTGCCAGCTCAAGACTAGCGGGAGTGGAAGAGACCCAGTACTTC. Translated, it gives CASSRLAGVEETQYF. The genes are TRBV18 and TRBJ2-5; TRBD2 matches at 12 bases. V gave up 5 bases and J gave up 3 bases; unmatched junction bases: 4. The length of the CDR3 is 15 residues. CDR1 and CDR2 (germline): KGHSH, LQKENI.

The chain links TRBV7-2 to TRBJ2-7, with TRBD2 identical over 16 bases. This CDR3 has 15 amino acids. CDR1 and CDR2 from the germline V gene are SGHTA and FQGNSA. Germline trimming cut 5 bases from V and 2 bases from J; bases unmatched to any gene: 0. In DNA form, the CDR3 reads TGTGCCAGCAGCGGGACTAGCGGGAGGGCCTACGAGCAGTACTTC. It encodes CASSGTSGRAYEQYF.

Notes on this clonotype: At one of its ends the junction is not consistent with the germline gene, which may arise from a read error. The V gene is TRBV3-1, the J gene TRBJ1-2; 8 bases fit TRBD1. The CDR3 length is 14 residues. Looked up from germline, CDR1 is LGHDT and CDR2 is YNNKEL (reference sequence). This chain's CDR3 is CASSQEAPGGSVIF. The CDR3 DNA reads TGTGCCAGCAGCCAGGAGGCTCCAGGGGGCTCGGTAATCTTC.

The chain carries TRBV6-1 and TRBJ2-1; D call uncertain. The CDR3 loop spans 12 amino acids. The V end was cut by 6 bases, the J end by 4 bases, with 7 bases between. Germline V CDR1 and CDR2: MNHNS, SASEGT. The CDR3 DNA follows: TGTGCCAGCAGCGGAGAGTACAATGAGCAGTTCTTC. It yields the protein CASSGEYNEQFF.

This sequence joins TRBV25-1 and TRBJ2-3; TRBD2 agrees at 7 bases. With 4 bases clipped from V and 0 bases from J, the junction kept 7 bases outside the gene matches. The CDR3 is 16 amino acids. The germline CDR1 and CDR2 sequences are MGHDK and SYGVNS. The CDR3 spells CASSVRAGPSTDTQYF. Here the CDR3 DNA reads TGTGCCAGCAGTGTTCGAGCGGGACCCAGCACAGATACGCAGTATTTT. The whole variable domain, remainder taken from reference TRBV25-1 and TRBJ2-3, is EADIYQTPRYLVIGTGKKITLECSQTMGHDKMYWYQQDPGMELHLIHYSYGVNSTEKGDLSSESTVSRIRTEHFPLTLESARPSHTSQYLCASSVRAGPSTDTQYFGPGTRLTVL.

The chain has TRBV7-6 and TRBJ1-1; no reliable D call. Germline V gene lookup returns CDR1 SGHVS and CDR2 FNYEAQ. The CDR3 is 14 amino acids. V lost 3 bases and J lost 1, with 9 bases in between. This CDR3 is CASSFATPNTEAFF. For the CDR3, the DNA is TGTGCCAGCAGCTTCGCAACCCCGAACACTGAAGCTTTCTTT.

This chain connects TRBV2 to TRBJ2-6; TRBD1 or TRBD2 may be the D gene (5 bases each). Germline V lookup: CDR1 SNHLY, CDR2 FYNNEI. The CDR3 sequence is 18 residues long. V lost 7 bases and J lost 1, with 20 bases in between. CDR3 in DNA: TGTGCCAGCACCAGGGACCGTCCTTTGTTATCTGGGGCCAACGTCCTGACTTTC. It is translated as CASTRDRPLLSGANVLTF.

V and J are TRBV4-1 and TRBJ2-7; the D gene could be TRBD1 or TRBD2 (5 bases each). Trimming stripped 2 bases from V and 2 bases from J, with 13 bases between. Germline CDR1 MGHRA, CDR2 YSYEKL. The CDR3 totals 15 residues. CDR3 DNA sequence: TGCGCCAGCAGCCAATCTGGGGACCTCGCCTACGAGCAGTACTTC. Translation gives CASSQSGDLAYEQYF.

The chain combines TRBV5-1 with TRBJ2-3, with 8 nucleotides matching TRBD2. The CDR3 length is 17 residues. J gave up 3 bases and V 4 bases, and 13 bases lay outside the gene matches. Germline V gene sequence: CDR1 SGHRS, CDR2 YFSETQ. In DNA form, the CDR3 reads TGCGCCAGCAGCCTGACCGGGAGCGGGAGAGGGACAGATACGCAGTATTTT. Protein: CASSLTGSGRGTDTQYF.

The V call is TRBV11-2, the J call TRBJ2-2; 12 positions agree with TRBD2. Germline CDR1 is SGHAT and CDR2 is FQNNGV. V dropped 4 bases and J dropped 5; count of bases not matched to a gene: 5. The CDR3 totals 16 residues. CDR3 sequence reads: CASSSTSGSGTGELFF. CDR3 DNA: TGTGCCAGCAGCTCGACTAGCGGGAGCGGTACCGGGGAGCTGTTTTTT.

The genes are TRBV6-2 or TRBV6-3 and TRBJ1-4, with a possible D match to TRBD1 (6 bases). Germline CDR1 is MNHEY and CDR2 is SVGEGT. The CDR3 extends over 14 amino acids. Trimming took off 5 bases at V and 6 bases at J, with 13 bases between the two ends. The CDR3 DNA reads as TGTGCCAGCAGTCCGACCCACAGGGATGAAAAACTGTTTTTT. Encoded protein: CASSPTHRDEKLFF.

The chain recombines TRBV11-3 with TRBJ2-3; 12 bases match TRBD1. Germline V lookup: CDR1 SGHNT, CDR2 YENEEA. V dropped 2 bases and J dropped 10; count of bases not matched to a gene: 4. CDR3 size: 14 residues. CDR3 DNA: TGTGCCAGCAGCTTACGCCGGGACAGGGGGCCGCAGTATTTT. It encodes CASSLRRDRGPQYF.

The V and J genes are TRBV11-3 and TRBJ2-1, with unresolved D. CDR3 length: 15 amino acids. CDR1 is SGHNT, CDR2 YENEEA, per germline. V was clipped by 4 bases and J by 0 bases, with 10 bases between them. CDR3 sequence (DNA): TGTGCCAGCAGCTCTGACTGGAGCTCCTACAATGAGCAGTTCTTC. This gives the protein CASSSDWSSYNEQFF. The full variable domain, in which reference TRBV11-3 and TRBJ2-1 provide the parts outside the CDR3, is EAGVVQSPRYKIIEKKQPVAFWCNPISGHNTLYWYLQNLGQGPELLIRYENEEAVDDSQLPKDRFSAERLKGVDSTLKIQPAELGDSAVYLCASSSDWSSYNEQFFGPGTRLTVL.

The chain joins TRBV18 to TRBJ1-4; 7 nucleotides align to TRBD1. With 2 bases clipped from V and 5 bases from J, the junction kept 5 bases outside the gene matches. CDR3 length: 15 amino acids. Germline-derived CDR1 and CDR2 are KGHSH and LQKENI. The CDR3 bases are TGTGCCAGCTCACCAATACAGGGGCCAAATGAAAAACTGTTTTTT. It yields the protein CASSPIQGPNEKLFF.

Comments on this clonotype: Relative to the germline gene, one junction end is altered; a read error may explain this. V usage is TRBV6-1 and J usage is TRBJ2-5; 8 nucleotides match TRBD1. The germline gives CDR1 MNHNS, CDR2 SASEGT. The CDR3 loop spans 14 amino acids. CDR3 nucleotides: TGTGCCAGCAGTGGGTGGGACAGGAGAGAGACACAGTACTTC. It specifies CASSGWDRRETQYF.

Only one count was recorded for this clonotype. This chain connects TRBV12-3 or TRBV12-4 to TRBJ2-1; 11 bases fit TRBD1. This CDR3 spans 14 amino acids. V shed 5 bases and J 10 bases; nucleotides not matched to a gene: 7. The CDR3 sequence is CASSTGTGGREQFF. As DNA, the CDR3 is TGTGCCAGCAGTACCGGGACAGGGGGTCGGGAGCAGTTCTTC.

The chain combines TRBV24-1 with TRBJ2-1; unclear D gene. CDR3 length: 16 amino acids. The V end lost 4 bases, the J end lost 6 bases, and 18 bases lay between the germline ends. Germline CDR1 is KGHDR and CDR2 is SFDVKD. In DNA, the CDR3 is TGTGCCACCAGTGACCCCAGAATGGGAACGATCAATGAGCAGTTCTTC. Translation gives CATSDPRMGTINEQFF.

The rearrangement uses TRBV19 and TRBJ1-1; 7 positions match TRBD1. CDR3 length: 13 residues. CDR1 and CDR2 from the germline V gene are LNHDA and SQIVND (reference sequence). Trimming cost V 7 bases and J 5 bases; bases outside gene matches: 7. CDR3 region: CASTSGGQTEAFF. Here the CDR3 DNA reads TGTGCCAGTACCTCAGGGGGTCAGACTGAAGCTTTCTTT.

The chain employs TRBV3-1 and TRBJ2-3; maybe TRBD2 (7 bases). Trimming took 4 bases from V and 4 from J, leaving 15 bases between them. Germline V CDR1 and CDR2: LGHDT, YNNKEL (reference sequence). CDR3 length equals 15 residues. Here the CDR3 reads CASSPGGARPDTQYF. Written as DNA, the CDR3 is TGTGCCAGCAGCCCGGGGGGCGCTAGACCAGATACGCAGTATTTT.

The gene calls are TRBV2 and TRBJ2-1, with D unresolved. In germline, CDR1 is SNHLY, CDR2 FYNNEI. V was pared by 5 bases and J by 9 bases, with 8 bases between. The CDR3 has 11 amino acids. The CDR3 bases are TGTGCCAGCAGTTTTTTGGGTGAGCAGTTCTTC. Protein: CASSFLGEQFF.

The rearrangement links TRBV6-5 to TRBJ2-7; TRBD1 agrees at 8 bases. This CDR3 is 16 amino acids long. V lost 4 bases and J lost 3; bases outside the gene matches: 11. Germline CDR1 and CDR2: MNHEY and SVGAGI. In DNA, the CDR3 is TGTGCCAGCAGTTCCACCTCGGGACAGGATATCTACGAGCAGTACTTC. Its protein product is CASSSTSGQDIYEQYF.

This clonotype came up a few times. The chain is built from TRBV20-1 and TRBJ2-3; D gene uncertain. CDR3 length: 12 residues. The V and J ends lost 6 bases and 7 bases respectively, with 14 bases between them. CDR1 and CDR2 (germline): DFQATT, SNEGSKA (reference sequence). The CDR3 nucleotides read TGCAGTGCCCGACTGGGCTCCTATACGCAGTATTTT. Residues: CSARLGSYTQYF.

The rearrangement links TRBV4-2 to TRBJ2-7, with 7 bases identical to TRBD2. The ends lost 0 bases at V and 4 bases at J; junction bases unmatched: 6. This CDR3 has 15 residues. Looked up from germline, CDR1 is LGHNA and CDR2 is YNFKEQ. Written as DNA, the CDR3 is TGTGCCAGCAGCCAAGACTGGCGGGAGCTTTACGAGCAGTACTTC. This codes for CASSQDWRELYEQYF.

The rearrangement joins TRBV2 to TRBJ2-7; 7 nucleotides match TRBD2. The CDR3 contains 16 residues. CDR1 and CDR2 (germline): SNHLY, FYNNEI. V was clipped by 6 bases and J by 4 bases; unmatched bases: 15. The CDR3 DNA follows: TGTGCCAGCAGGGCGTCTCGGCCTAGCGGCGATTACGAGCAGTACTTC. It is translated as CASRASRPSGDYEQYF.

This clonotype was detected once. The chain is built from TRBV2 and TRBJ2-1, with a weak D call TRBD2 (5 bases). This CDR3 region has 15 residues. V lost 9 bases and J 1 base, leaving 16 bases between the germline ends. CDR1 is SNHLY, CDR2 FYNNEI, per germline. CDR3 amino acids: CASFPWGVSYNEQFF. CDR3 sequence (DNA): TGTGCCAGTTTCCCCTGGGGAGTTTCCTACAATGAGCAGTTCTTC.